This T cell receptor beta chain was captured in a study of regulatory T cells in long-lasting Graves disease. Study-level information: Those Graves' patients who were newly diagnosed had been on antithyroid drugs under 3 months.

For TCR beta, libraries came from iRepertoire HTBI primers and Arm-PCR of CDR3 regions. A single record per CDR3 protein comes from TCRdb applying MiXCR to the multiplex PCR reads. This table holds roughly 430,000 distinct CDR3 sequences, 15% to 20% found once. In its sample, this clonotype was seen many times. Its specificity is unknown. The time point here: newly diagnosed GD, antithyroid drugs for less than 3 months. The TCR library was prepared using RNA isolated from PBMCs. The CDR3 is 16 residues long. Germline V gives CDR1 SGDLS, CDR2 YYNGEE. The V end was cut by 2 bases, the J end by 2 bases, with 14 bases between. Study-wide findings and caveats: New patients shared 966 public clonotypes, and persistent patients shared more, with about 2,500. Persistent disease preferred TRBV28, TRBJ1-2 and TRBJ2-5.

These data also featured in a second study, about T cells in Graves' hyperthyroidism and ophthalmopathy. As reported in that work: Most thyroid clonotypes with frequency above 0.001 were detected in blood.

This clonotype was sampled from a woman aged 25 to 39 with Graves disease. The specimen comprised peripheral blood mononuclear cells (PBMCs), sampled at new diagnosis, from a patient treated with antithyroid drugs. The chain joins TRBV9 to TRBJ2-1; maybe TRBD2 (6 bases). CDR3 protein: CASSVASGLTYNEQFF. CDR3 DNA: TGTGCCAGCAGCGTCGCCTCGGGACTTACCTACAATGAGCAGTTCTTC.